The 3 T cell receptor beta chains listed next were all sequenced from one sample in a study of T cells in Graves' hyperthyroidism and ophthalmopathy. Researchers amplified the TCR beta CDR3 regions from RNA transcripts. The HTBI primer set was used in a first-round RT-PCR of the TCR CDR3. TCRdb itself ran the multiplex PCR reads through MiXCR, one entry per CDR3 protein. The repertoire has hundreds of thousands of distinct CDR3 sequences, 13% to 15% of them found once; the top ten carry roughly 10%. Specimen: blood. These receptors all come from a woman under 30 with Graves' hyperthyroidism.

There are many counts of this clonotype. This chain uses TRBV2 with TRBJ1-6; D unclear. V lost 4 bases, J lost 9 bases, and 16 bases lay in between. The CDR3 extends over 15 amino acids. Per germline, CDR1 SNHLY and CDR2 FYNNEI. The CDR3 loop reads CASSGLGRLGSPLHF. CDR3 DNA: TGTGCCAGCAGTGGCCTAGGGAGGCTGGGTTCACCCCTCCACTTT.

This clonotype was detected once. The J gene is TRBJ1-4, the V gene TRBV30; no firm D call. CDR1 is GTSNPN and CDR2 is SVGIG in the germline V gene (reference sequence). The CDR3 has 15 amino acids. Trimming took off 1 base at V and 0 bases at J, with 9 bases between the two ends. This chain's CDR3 is CAWSGLGSTNEKLFF. The CDR3 coding sequence is TGTGCCTGGAGTGGCCTCGGATCAACTAATGAAAAACTGTTTTTT.

This clonotype was seen ten or more times. J is TRBJ1-1 and V is TRBV12-3 or TRBV12-4; D is unresolved. CDR3 length equals 14 residues. V dropped 3 bases and J dropped 5 bases, with 13 bases sitting between them. CDR3 sequence (DNA): TGTGCCAGCAGTTTGGCCTCCCTGGGGACTGAAGCTTTCTTT. It encodes CASSLASLGTEAFF.